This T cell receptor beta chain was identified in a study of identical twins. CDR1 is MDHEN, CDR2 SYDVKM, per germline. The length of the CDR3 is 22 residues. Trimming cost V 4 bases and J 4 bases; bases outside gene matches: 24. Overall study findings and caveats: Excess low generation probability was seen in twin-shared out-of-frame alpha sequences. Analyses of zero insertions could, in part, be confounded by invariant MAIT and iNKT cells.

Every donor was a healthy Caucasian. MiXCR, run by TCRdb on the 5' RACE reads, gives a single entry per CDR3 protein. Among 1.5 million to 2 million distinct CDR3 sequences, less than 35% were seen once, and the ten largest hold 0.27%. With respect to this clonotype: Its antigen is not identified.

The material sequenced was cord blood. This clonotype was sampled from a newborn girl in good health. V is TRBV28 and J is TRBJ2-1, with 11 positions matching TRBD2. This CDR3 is CASSSYGFRGLADRWGYNEQFF. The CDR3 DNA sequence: TGTGCCAGCAGTTCATACGGTTTTAGGGGACTAGCGGATAGATGGGGTTACAATGAGCAGTTCTTC.